This T cell receptor beta chain is from a study of pediatric ulcerative colitis. Details on this clone: The target antigen is unknown.

General study findings and limits: Blood-rectal clonal overlap within each person was significantly higher in ulcerative colitis patients than controls. In rectum, acute severe colitis had expanded clones and less diversity. A couple of patients' blood samples yielded substantially fewer templates.

Sequencing was at survey level. Clones were read by immunoSEQ multiplex PCR, and TCRdb kept only the in-frame ones, dropping some. Seen here are roughly 64,000 clones, around 85% observed once, and the top ten hold about 3.5%. Looked up from germline, CDR1 is SGHVS and CDR2 is FNYEAQ. The CDR3 is 15 residues long. The V and J ends lost 1 base and 9 bases respectively, with 16 bases between them. This receptor was identified in a boy between 10 and 17 years old with severe ulcerative colitis. The rearrangement uses TRBV7-6 and TRBJ2-1; D is ambiguous. Material for sequencing was blood. The chain's CDR3 is CASSLGRIEPFEQFF. CDR3 sequence (DNA): TGTGCCAGCAGCTTAGGCAGGATCGAGCCTTTTGAGCAGTTCTTC.